These 7 T cell receptor beta chains came from one sample sequenced in a study of CD8+ T cells in alopecia areata. Reverse transcribed after extraction, RNA yielded cDNA as the sequencing template. Clones were read by immunoSEQ multiplex PCR, and TCRdb kept only the in-frame ones, dropping some. This table holds over 100,000 clones, about 50% found once. The treatment: oral pan-JAK inhibitor, 5-10 mg twice daily. Specimen: CD4+ T cells sorted from blood, collected at week 4, from a patient treated with tofacitinib. These receptors came from a human donor with alopecia areata.

This clone was seen a single time. CDR3 sequence reads: CATSRLAATGGKQYF. In DNA form, the CDR3 reads TGCGCCACCTCTCGACTAGCGGCGACTGGGGGGAAGCAGTATTTT. The rearrangement uses TRBV5-1 and TRBJ2-3; 9 nucleotides align to TRBD2. The CDR3 covers 15 residues. The J segment lost 11 bases and the V segment lost 9 bases, leaving 19 bases of the junction unmatched. Germline CDR1 reads SGHRS; CDR2 reads YFSETQ.

The genes are TRBV29-1 and TRBJ2-1; 8 nucleotides agree with TRBD1. The ends lost 4 bases at V and 4 bases at J; junction bases unmatched: 12. CDR1 is SQVTM and CDR2 is ANQGSEA in the germline V gene. The CDR3 is 16 amino acids. The chain's CDR3 is CSVGGRSGGAYNEQFF. Written as DNA, the CDR3 is TGCAGCGTTGGTGGCAGGTCAGGGGGCGCGTACAATGAGCAGTTCTTC.

The V call is TRBV5-6, the J call TRBJ1-1, with D unclear. Germline V gives CDR1 SGHDT, CDR2 YYEEEE. V lost 2 bases and J lost 0, with 17 bases in between. This CDR3 contains 17 residues. This CDR3 reads CASSFRQTWTMNTEAFF. In DNA form, the CDR3 reads TGTGCCAGCAGCTTTCGCCAGACGTGGACCATGAACACTGAAGCTTTCTTT.

The chain employs TRBV29-1 and TRBJ2-3, with D possibly being TRBD1 or TRBD2 (5 bases each). CDR3 length: 14 residues. CDR1 is SQVTM, CDR2 ANQGSEA, per germline. Trimming took 2 bases from V and 3 from J, leaving 12 bases between them. The CDR3 sequence: CSVEWGRGTDTQYF. The CDR3 DNA follows: TGCAGCGTTGAATGGGGGAGAGGGACAGATACGCAGTATTTT.

The chain employs TRBV30 and TRBJ1-6; possible D gene TRBD1, 5 bases. Germline values: CDR1 GTSNPN, CDR2 SVGIG (reference sequence). The CDR3 covers 15 residues. The ends were cut back, 0 bases at V and 7 bases at J, with 13 bases in the middle. The CDR3 nucleotides read TGTGCCTGGAGTGTATCCCAGGGAGCCAATTCACCCCTCCACTTT. This codes for CAWSVSQGANSPLHF.

In DNA, the CDR3 is TGTGCCTGGAGTGACAGGATCAATCAGCCCCAGCATTTT. The encoded protein is CAWSDRINQPQHF. The J gene is TRBJ1-5, the V gene TRBV30, with D possibly being TRBD1 (5 bases). CDR1 is GTSNPN and CDR2 is SVGIG in the germline V gene (reference sequence). Trimming cost V 1 base and J 3 bases, with 7 bases left between them. The CDR3 is made up of 13 amino acids.

V gene TRBV6-1 combines with J gene TRBJ1-2; D not certain. Trimming took 4 bases from V and 8 from J, leaving 14 bases between them. The CDR3 has 13 residues. Germline values: CDR1 MNHNS, CDR2 SASEGT. CDR3 sequence reads: CASSVSSMGGYTF. The CDR3 coding sequence is TGTGCCAGCAGTGTCTCCAGTATGGGGGGCTACACCTTC.